These 9 T cell receptor beta chains were all obtained from the same sample, sequenced in a study of T-cell memory formation after mild COVID-19. TCRdb reprocessed the 5' RACE reads via MiXCR and lists one record per CDR3 protein. Among about 610,000 distinct CDR3 sequences listed, roughly 17% were seen once. The sequenced material came from PBMCs or a T cell subset sorted from them (not recorded which). The source is an adult woman who had mild COVID-19 (a few samples of this study predate the infection). Cell type and time point are not known.

The gene calls are TRBV12-3 or TRBV12-4 and TRBJ2-1; weak D call: TRBD2 (7 bases). With 11 bases removed from V and 6 bases from J, the gap between germline ends came to 17 bases. The CDR3 is 13 residues long. CDR3 residues: CAGGRTGPNEQFF. The DNA of the CDR3 is TGTGCCGGCGGGAGAACAGGGCCCAATGAGCAGTTCTTC.

The chain couples TRBV18 to TRBJ1-5, with 7 positions matching TRBD1. Per the germline V gene, CDR1 is KGHSH and CDR2 is LQKENI. This CDR3 is 16 amino acids long. The V gene end was trimmed by 4 bases and the J gene end by 4 bases; junction bases not matched to a gene: 10. CDR3: CASSQSGTERNQPQHF. The CDR3 DNA reads as TGTGCCAGCTCACAATCCGGGACAGAACGGAATCAGCCCCAGCATTTT.

The CDR3 spells CASNPTGSGELFF. CDR3 coding DNA: TGTGCCAGCAACCCGACAGGTTCCGGGGAGCTGTTTTTT. The chain joins TRBV7-2 to TRBJ2-2; weak D call: TRBD1 (6 bases). The V gene's germline CDR1 is SGHTA and CDR2 FQGNSA. CDR3 length equals 13 residues. With 7 bases removed from V and 6 bases from J, the gap between germline ends came to 12 bases.

This clonotype came up a few times. This chain links TRBV7-3 with TRBJ2-1; D could derive from TRBD1 or TRBD2 (6 bases each). CDR1 and CDR2 (germline): SGHTA, FQGTGA. The V gene lost 2 bases and the J gene lost 7 bases, with 15 bases spanning the gap. The CDR3 is 15 amino acids. CDR3 sequence: CASSLRGQELNEQFF. CDR3 sequence (DNA): TGTGCCAGCAGCTTACGGGGGCAGGAATTAAATGAGCAGTTCTTC.

The chain uses TRBV7-9 and TRBJ2-2, with 12 bases that match TRBD2. This CDR3 region has 18 residues. Germline V gene data show CDR1 as SEHNR and CDR2 as FQNEAQ (reference sequence). V shed 1 base and J 4 bases; nucleotides not matched to a gene: 7. The CDR3 loop is CASSLELAGGRLTGELFF. As DNA, the CDR3 is TGTGCCAGCAGCTTAGAACTAGCGGGGGGTCGCCTCACCGGGGAGCTGTTTTTT. The complete variable domain, with remaining parts taken from reference TRBV7-9 and TRBJ2-2, reads DTGVSQNPRHKITKRGQNVTFRCDPISEHNRLYWYRQTLGQGPEFLTYFQNEAQLEKSRLLSDRFSAERPKGSFSTLEIQRTEQGDSAMYLCASSLELAGGRLTGELFFGEGSRLTVL.

V and J are TRBV15 and TRBJ1-1; 7 bases match TRBD1. The CDR3 runs 17 residues. Germline V gene data show CDR1 as LNHNV and CDR2 as YYDKDF (reference sequence). V lost 0 bases to trimming and J lost 0 bases; unmatched junction nucleotides: 7. Written as DNA, the CDR3 is TGTGCCACCAGCAGAGATCGCCGACAGGGCATGAACACTGAAGCTTTCTTT. Encoded protein: CATSRDRRQGMNTEAFF.

The chain employs TRBV6-5 and TRBJ2-5; D is undetermined. Germline CDR1 and CDR2: MNHEY and SVGAGI. V was clipped by 0 bases and J by 4 bases, with 12 bases between them. The CDR3 spans 15 residues. The CDR3 nucleotides are TGTGCCAGCAGTTACTCACCTAATCCTCGAGAGACCCAGTACTTC. Its translation is CASSYSPNPRETQYF.

The gene calls are TRBV20-1 and TRBJ2-7; perhaps D is TRBD1 or TRBD2 (5 bases each). Germline V gene sequence: CDR1 DFQATT, CDR2 SNEGSKA (reference sequence). The V gene lost 3 bases and the J gene lost 0 bases, with 24 bases spanning the gap. The CDR3 covers 18 residues. The CDR3 protein is CSARLSYVSKGSSYEQYF. The CDR3 DNA is TGCAGTGCTAGGCTAAGCTATGTGTCAAAGGGGAGCTCCTACGAGCAGTACTTC.

This clonotype was counted between two and nine times. This chain uses TRBV2 with TRBJ2-3; a weak D match, TRBD2 (5 bases). Trimming stripped 6 bases from V and 0 bases from J, with 16 bases between. Germline lookup yields CDR1 SNHLY and CDR2 FYNNEI. The CDR3 is made up of 16 amino acids. CDR3 coding DNA: TGTGCCAGCAGCCGGGATAGTGGGGTTAGCACAGATACGCAGTATTTT. It yields the protein CASSRDSGVSTDTQYF. Combining the CDR3 with reference TRBV2 and TRBJ2-3 gives the whole variable domain EPEVTQTPSHQVTQMGQEVILRCVPISNHLYFYWYRQILGQKVEFLVSFYNNEISEKSEIFDDQFSVERPDGSNFTLKIRSTKLEDSAMYFCASSRDSGVSTDTQYFGPGTRLTVL.